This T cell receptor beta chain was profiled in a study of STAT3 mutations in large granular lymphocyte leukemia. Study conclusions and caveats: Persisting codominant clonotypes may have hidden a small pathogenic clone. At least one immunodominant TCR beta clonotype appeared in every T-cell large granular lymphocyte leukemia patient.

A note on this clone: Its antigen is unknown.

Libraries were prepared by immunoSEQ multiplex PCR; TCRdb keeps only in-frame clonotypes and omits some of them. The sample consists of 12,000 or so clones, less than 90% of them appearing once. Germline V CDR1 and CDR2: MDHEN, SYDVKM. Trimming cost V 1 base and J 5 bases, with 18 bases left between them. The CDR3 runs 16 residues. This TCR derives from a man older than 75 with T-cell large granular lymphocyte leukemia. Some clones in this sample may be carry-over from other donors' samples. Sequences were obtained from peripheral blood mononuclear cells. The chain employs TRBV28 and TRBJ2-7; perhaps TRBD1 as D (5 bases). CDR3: CASSLSGLVMSDEQYF. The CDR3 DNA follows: TGTGCCAGCAGTTTATCAGGGTTGGTTATGTCGGACGAGCAGTACTTC. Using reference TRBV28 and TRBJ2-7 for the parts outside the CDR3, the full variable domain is DVKVTQSSRYLVKRTGEKVFLECVQDMDHENMFWYRQDPGLGLRLIYFSYDVKMKEKGDIPEGYSVSREKKERFSLILESASTNQTSMYLCASSLSGLVMSDEQYFGPGTRLTVT.